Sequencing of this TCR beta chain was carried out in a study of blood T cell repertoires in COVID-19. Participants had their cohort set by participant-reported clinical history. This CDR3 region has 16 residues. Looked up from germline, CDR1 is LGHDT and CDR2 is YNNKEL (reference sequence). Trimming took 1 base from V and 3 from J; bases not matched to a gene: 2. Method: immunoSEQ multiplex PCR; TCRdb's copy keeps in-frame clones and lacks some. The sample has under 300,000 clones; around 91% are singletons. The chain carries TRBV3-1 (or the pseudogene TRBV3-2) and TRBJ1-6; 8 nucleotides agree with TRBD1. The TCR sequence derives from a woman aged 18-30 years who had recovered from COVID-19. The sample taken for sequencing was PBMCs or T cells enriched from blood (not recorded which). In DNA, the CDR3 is TGTGCCAGCAGCCAAGCTACAGGGGGCTATAATTCACCCCTCCACTTT. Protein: CASSQATGGYNSPLHF.